The clone carrying this TCR beta chain was observed many times. These data originate in a study of early T cells in non-severe SARS-CoV-2 infection. CDR3 length equals 15 residues. Trimming left V 2 bases short and J 0 bases short, with 7 bases between. Germline V gene data show CDR1 as MDHEN and CDR2 as SYDVKM. Via MiXCR, TCRdb re-called the 5' RACE reads, giving one row per CDR3 protein. Of fewer than 100,000 distinct CDR3 sequences listed, about 6.5% are singletons. J is TRBJ1-4 and V is TRBV28; D call uncertain. Sequencing was done on a sample of whole blood. This TCR was recovered from an adult who was a healthcare worker with PCR-confirmed SARS-CoV-2 infection or an uninfected control (not recorded which). The CDR3 protein is CASSLDTSTNEKLFF. The DNA of the CDR3 is TGTGCCAGCAGTTTAGACACTTCAACTAATGAAAAACTGTTTTTT.